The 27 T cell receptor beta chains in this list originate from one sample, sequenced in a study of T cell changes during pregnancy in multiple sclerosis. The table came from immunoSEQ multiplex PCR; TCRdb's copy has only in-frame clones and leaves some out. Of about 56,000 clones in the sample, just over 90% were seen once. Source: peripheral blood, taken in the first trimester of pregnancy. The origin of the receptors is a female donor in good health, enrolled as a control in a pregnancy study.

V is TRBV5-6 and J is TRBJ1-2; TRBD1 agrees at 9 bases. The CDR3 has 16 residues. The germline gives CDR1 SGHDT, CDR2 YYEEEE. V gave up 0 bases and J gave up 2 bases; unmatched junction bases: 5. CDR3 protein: CASSLDFGQGNYGYTF. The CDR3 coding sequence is TGTGCCAGCAGCTTGGATTTCGGACAGGGGAACTATGGCTACACCTTC.

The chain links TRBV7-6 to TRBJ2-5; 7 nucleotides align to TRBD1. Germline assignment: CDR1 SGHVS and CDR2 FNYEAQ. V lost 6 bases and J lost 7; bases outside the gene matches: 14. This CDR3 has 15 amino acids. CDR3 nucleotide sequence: TGTGCCAGCAGTACCCCCCGGGGCTCAGGGGGGACCCAGTACTTC. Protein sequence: CASSTPRGSGGTQYF.

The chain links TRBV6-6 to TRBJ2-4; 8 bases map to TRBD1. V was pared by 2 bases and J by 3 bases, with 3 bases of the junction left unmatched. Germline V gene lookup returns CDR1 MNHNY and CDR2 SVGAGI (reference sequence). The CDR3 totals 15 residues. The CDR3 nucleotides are TGTGCCAGCAGTTACACCGACAGGGGCAAAAACATTCAGTACTTC. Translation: CASSYTDRGKNIQYF.

CDR3 in DNA: TGCGCCAGCAGCTTGCTAGCGGGAGGGACCCAGGCGGCTTACAATGAGCAGTTCTTC. This gives the protein CASSLLAGGTQAAYNEQFF. This chain links TRBV5-1 with TRBJ2-1; 12 bases are shared with TRBD2. Trimming took 1 base from V and 4 from J; bases not matched to a gene: 12. This CDR3 is built from 19 residues. CDR1 and CDR2 from the germline V gene are SGHRS and YFSETQ. Full variable domain (rest looked up from reference TRBV5-1 and TRBJ2-1): KAGVTQTPRYLIKTRGQQVTLSCSPISGHRSVSWYQQTPGQGLQFLFEYFSETQRNKGNFPGRFSGRQFSNSRSEMNVSTLELGDSALYLCASSLLAGGTQAAYNEQFFGPGTRLTVL.

In DNA form, the CDR3 reads TGTGCCAGCCGGGAGGACACTGAAGCTTTCTTT. It translates to CASREDTEAFF. This rearrangement joins TRBV7-9 to TRBJ1-1, with D uncertain. Trimming stripped 8 bases from V and 3 bases from J, with 7 bases between. Germline V gene lookup returns CDR1 SEHNR and CDR2 FQNEAQ (reference sequence). The CDR3 loop spans 11 amino acids.

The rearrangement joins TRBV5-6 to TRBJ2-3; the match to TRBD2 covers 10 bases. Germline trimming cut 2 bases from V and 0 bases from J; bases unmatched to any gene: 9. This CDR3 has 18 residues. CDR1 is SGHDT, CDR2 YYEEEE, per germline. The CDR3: CASSLTSGNYYSTDTQYF. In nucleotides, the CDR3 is TGTGCCAGCAGCTTAACTAGCGGGAATTACTATAGCACAGATACGCAGTATTTT.

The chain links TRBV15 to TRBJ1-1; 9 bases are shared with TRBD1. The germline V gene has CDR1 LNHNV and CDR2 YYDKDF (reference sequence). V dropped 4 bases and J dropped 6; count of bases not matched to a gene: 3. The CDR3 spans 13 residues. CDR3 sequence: CATSNRDRAEAFF. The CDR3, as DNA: TGTGCCACCAGCAACCGGGACAGGGCTGAAGCTTTCTTT.

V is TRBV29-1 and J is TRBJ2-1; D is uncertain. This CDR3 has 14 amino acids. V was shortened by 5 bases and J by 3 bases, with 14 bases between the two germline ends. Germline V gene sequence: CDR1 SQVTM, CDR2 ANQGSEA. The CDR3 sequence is CSVQLVQSYNEQFF. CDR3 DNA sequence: TGCAGCGTTCAGTTGGTACAGAGCTACAATGAGCAGTTCTTC.

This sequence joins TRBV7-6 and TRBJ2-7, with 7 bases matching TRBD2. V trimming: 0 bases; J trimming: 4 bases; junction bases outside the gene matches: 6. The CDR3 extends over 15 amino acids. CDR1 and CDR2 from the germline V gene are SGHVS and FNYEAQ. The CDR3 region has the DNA TGTGCCAGCAGCTTAGCGGGGGAGGGACCTTACGAGCAGTACTTC. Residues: CASSLAGEGPYEQYF. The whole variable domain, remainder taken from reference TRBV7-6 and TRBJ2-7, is GAGVSQSPRYKVTKRGQDVALRCDPISGHVSLYWYRQALGQGPEFLTYFNYEAQQDKSGLPNDRFSAERPEGSISTLTIQRTEQRDSAMYRCASSLAGEGPYEQYFGPGTRLTVT.

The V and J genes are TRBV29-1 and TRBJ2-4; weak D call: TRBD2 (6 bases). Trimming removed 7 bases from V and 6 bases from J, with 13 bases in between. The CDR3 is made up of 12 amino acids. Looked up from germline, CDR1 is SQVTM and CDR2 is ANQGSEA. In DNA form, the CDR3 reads TGCAGCGCCGTGGGGGGAACAAACATTCAGTACTTC. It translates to CSAVGGTNIQYF.

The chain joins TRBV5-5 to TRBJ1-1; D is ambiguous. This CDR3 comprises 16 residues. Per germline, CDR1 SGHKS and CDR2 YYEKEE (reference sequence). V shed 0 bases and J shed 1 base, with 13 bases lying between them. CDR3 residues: CASSLGWVGRNTEAFF. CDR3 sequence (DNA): TGTGCCAGCAGCTTGGGGTGGGTAGGGAGGAACACTGAAGCTTTCTTT.

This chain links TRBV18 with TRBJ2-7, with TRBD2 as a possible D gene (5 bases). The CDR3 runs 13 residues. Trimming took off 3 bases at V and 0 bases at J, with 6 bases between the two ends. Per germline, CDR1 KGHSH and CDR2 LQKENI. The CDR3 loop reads CASSPSDSYEQYF. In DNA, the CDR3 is TGTGCCAGCTCACCTAGCGACTCCTACGAGCAGTACTTC.

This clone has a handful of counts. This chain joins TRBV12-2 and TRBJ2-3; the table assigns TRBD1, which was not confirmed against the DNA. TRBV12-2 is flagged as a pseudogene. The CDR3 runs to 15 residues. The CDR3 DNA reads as TGTGCAAGTCGCTTAGTATACAGTAGCACAGATACGCAGTATTTT. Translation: CASRLVYSSTDTQYF.

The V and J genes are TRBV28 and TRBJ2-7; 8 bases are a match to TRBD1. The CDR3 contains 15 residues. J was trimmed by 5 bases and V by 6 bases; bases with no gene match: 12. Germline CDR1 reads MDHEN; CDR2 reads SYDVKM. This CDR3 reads CASRGGQGSAHEQYF. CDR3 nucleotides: TGTGCCAGCAGGGGTGGACAGGGCTCGGCTCACGAGCAGTACTTC.

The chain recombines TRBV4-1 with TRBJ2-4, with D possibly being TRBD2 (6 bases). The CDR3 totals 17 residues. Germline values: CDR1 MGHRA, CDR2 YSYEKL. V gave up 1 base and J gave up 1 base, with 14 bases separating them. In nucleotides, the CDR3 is TGCGCCAGCAGCCAAGGGCCAGGACGGGGGGCCAAAAACATTCAGTACTTC. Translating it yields CASSQGPGRGAKNIQYF.

Here the CDR3 reads CASRDILGGNQPQHF. The CDR3 nucleotides read TGTGCCAGCCGGGATATACTGGGTGGCAATCAGCCCCAGCATTTT. The genes are TRBV19 and TRBJ1-5; no reliable D call. Germline CDR1 reads LNHDA; CDR2 reads SQIVND (reference sequence). Deletions cut 9 bases from V and 2 bases from J, with 17 bases between. The CDR3 has 15 amino acids.

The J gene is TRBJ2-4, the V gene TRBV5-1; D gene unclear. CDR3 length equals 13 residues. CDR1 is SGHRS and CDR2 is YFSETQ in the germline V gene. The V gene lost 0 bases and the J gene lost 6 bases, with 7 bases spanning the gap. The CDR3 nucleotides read TGCGCCAGCAGCTTGGCCGCAGTAAACATTCAGTACTTC. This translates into CASSLAAVNIQYF. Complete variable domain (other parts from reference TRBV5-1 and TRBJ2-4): KAGVTQTPRYLIKTRGQQVTLSCSPISGHRSVSWYQQTPGQGLQFLFEYFSETQRNKGNFPGRFSGRQFSNSRSEMNVSTLELGDSALYLCASSLAAVNIQYFGAGTRLSVL.

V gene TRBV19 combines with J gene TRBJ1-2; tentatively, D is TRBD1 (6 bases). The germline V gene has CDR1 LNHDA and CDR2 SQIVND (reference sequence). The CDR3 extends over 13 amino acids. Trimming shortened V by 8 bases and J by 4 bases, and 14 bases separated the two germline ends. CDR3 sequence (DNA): TGTGCCAGTTCCATGGGACACGCCTATGGCTACACCTTC. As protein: CASSMGHAYGYTF.

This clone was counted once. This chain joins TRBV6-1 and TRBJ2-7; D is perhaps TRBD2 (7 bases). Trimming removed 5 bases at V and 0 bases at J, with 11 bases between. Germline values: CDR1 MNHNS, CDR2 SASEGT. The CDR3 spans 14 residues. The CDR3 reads CASSRGGSSYEQYF. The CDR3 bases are TGTGCCAGCAGTCGCGGGGGCAGCTCCTACGAGCAGTACTTC.

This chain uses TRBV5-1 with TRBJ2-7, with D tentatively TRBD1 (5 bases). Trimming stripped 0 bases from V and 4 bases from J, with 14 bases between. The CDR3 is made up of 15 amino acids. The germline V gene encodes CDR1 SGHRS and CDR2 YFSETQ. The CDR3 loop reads CASSLAQGRSYEQYF. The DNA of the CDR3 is TGCGCCAGCAGCTTGGCCCAGGGCCGATCATACGAGCAGTACTTC.

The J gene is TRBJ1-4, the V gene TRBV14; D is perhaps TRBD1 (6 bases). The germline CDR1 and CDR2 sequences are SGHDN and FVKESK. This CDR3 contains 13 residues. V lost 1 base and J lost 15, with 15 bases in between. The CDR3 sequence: CASSQVIGGRMFF. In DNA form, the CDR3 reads TGTGCCAGCAGCCAAGTTATCGGGGGGCGCATGTTTTTT.

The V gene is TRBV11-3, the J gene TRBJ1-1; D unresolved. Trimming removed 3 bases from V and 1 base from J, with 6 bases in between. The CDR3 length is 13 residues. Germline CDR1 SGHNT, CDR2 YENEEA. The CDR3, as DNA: TGTGCCAGCAGCTTTTTGAGGAACACTGAAGCTTTCTTT. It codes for CASSFLRNTEAFF.

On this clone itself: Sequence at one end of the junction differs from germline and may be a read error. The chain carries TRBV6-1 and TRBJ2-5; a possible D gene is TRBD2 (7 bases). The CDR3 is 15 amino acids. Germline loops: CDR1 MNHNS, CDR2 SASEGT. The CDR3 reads CASREEEGGVETQYF. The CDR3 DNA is TGTGCCAGCAGGGAAGAGGAGGGGGGGGTAGAGACCCAGTACTTC.

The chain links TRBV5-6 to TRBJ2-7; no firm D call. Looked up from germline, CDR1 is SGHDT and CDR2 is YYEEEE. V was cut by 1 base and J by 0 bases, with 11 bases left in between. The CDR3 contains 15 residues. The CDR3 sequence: CASSLYATSSYEQYF. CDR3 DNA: TGTGCCAGCAGCTTGTACGCGACATCCTCCTACGAGCAGTACTTC.

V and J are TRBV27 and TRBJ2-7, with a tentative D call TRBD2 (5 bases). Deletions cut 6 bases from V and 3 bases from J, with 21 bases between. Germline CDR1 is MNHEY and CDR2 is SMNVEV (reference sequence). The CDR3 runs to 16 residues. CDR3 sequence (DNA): TGTGCCAGCAGCCCTTCGGGATCACAGCTAATCTACGAGCAGTACTTC. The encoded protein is CASSPSGSQLIYEQYF.

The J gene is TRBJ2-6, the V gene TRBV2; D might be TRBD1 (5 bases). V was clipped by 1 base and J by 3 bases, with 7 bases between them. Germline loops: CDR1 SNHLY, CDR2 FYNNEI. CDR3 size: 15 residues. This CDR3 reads CASSEGGFGANVLTF. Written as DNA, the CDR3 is TGTGCCAGCAGTGAAGGGGGCTTTGGGGCCAACGTCCTGACTTTC.

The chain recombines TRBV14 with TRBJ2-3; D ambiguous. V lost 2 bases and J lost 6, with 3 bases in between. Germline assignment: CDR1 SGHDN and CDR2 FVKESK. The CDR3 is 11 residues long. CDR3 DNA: TGTGCCAGCAGCCAATCGGATACGCAGTATTTT. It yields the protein CASSQSDTQYF. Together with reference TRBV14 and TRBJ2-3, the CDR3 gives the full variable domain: EAGVTQFPSHSVIEKGQTVTLRCDPISGHDNLYWYRRVMGKEIKFLLHFVKESKQDESGMPNNRFLAERTGGTYSTLKVQPAELEDSGVYFCASSQSDTQYFGPGTRLTVL.